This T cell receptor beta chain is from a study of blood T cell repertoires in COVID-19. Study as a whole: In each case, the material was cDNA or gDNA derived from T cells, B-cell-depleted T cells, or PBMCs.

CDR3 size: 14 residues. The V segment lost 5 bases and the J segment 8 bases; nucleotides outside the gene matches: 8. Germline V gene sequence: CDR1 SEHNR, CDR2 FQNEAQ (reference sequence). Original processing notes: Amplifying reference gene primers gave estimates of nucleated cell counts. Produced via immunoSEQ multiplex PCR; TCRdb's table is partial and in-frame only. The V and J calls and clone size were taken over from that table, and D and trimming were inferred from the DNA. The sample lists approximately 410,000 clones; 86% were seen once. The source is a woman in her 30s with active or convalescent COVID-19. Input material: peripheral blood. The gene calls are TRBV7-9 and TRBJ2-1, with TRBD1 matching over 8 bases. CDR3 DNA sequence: TGTGCCAGCAGCCCCCGGACAGGGATCTATGAGCAGTTCTTC. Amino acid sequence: CASSPRTGIYEQFF.